This T cell receptor beta chain was identified in a study of CD8+ T cells in alopecia areata. Study information: Among treated patients, oral tofacitinib was administered at 5 to 10 mg twice daily. Study-level points and caveats: Among the 100 top clones, expanded CD8+ clones, like scalp clonality, were significantly decreased by tofacitinib.

This CDR3 spans 14 amino acids. The germline V gene encodes CDR1 SGHTA and CDR2 FQGNSA. Trimming shortened V by 5 bases and J by 1 base, and 12 bases separated the two germline ends. This clone was seen a single time. The antigen remains unidentified. cDNA prepared by RNA extraction and subsequent reverse transcription served as the template for sequencing. Clones were sequenced by immunoSEQ multiplex PCR, and TCRdb holds only the in-frame ones, with some missing. Of roughly 220,000 clones in the sample, roughly three fifths were seen once. Indicated treatment: oral pan-JAK inhibitor, 5-10 mg twice daily. The investigators collected lesional scalp punch biopsies and peripheral blood from alopecia areata patients.

This chain joins TRBV7-2 and TRBJ2-7; the D gene is possibly TRBD1 (6 bases). The material sequenced was CD4+ T cells sorted from blood, taken at week 44, from a patient treated with tofacitinib. The sequence was collected from a human donor with alopecia areata. CDR3 residues: CASSGTQGSYEQYF. CDR3 nucleotides: TGTGCCAGCAGCGGAACACAGGGTTCCTACGAGCAGTACTTC. The whole variable domain, remainder taken from reference TRBV7-2 and TRBJ2-7, is GAGVSQSPSNKVTEKGKDVELRCDPISGHTALYWYRQSLGQGLEFLIYFQGNSAPDKSGLPSDRFSAERTGGSVSTLTIQRTQQEDSAVYLCASSGTQGSYEQYFGPGTRLTVT.